This T cell receptor (beta chain) is from a study of blood T cell repertoires in COVID-19. Study context: The origin of the acute and convalescent COVID-19 samples was the United States, Italy and Spain.

The CDR3 sequence is 14 residues long. CDR1 and CDR2 (germline): KGHSH, LQKENI. Deletions cut 6 bases from V and 2 bases from J, with 11 bases between. Those who participated ranged in age from roughly 18 to 100 years and resided in 20 to 30 US areas. Generated by immunoSEQ multiplex PCR, the TCRdb table keeps only in-frame clones and is missing some. Of approximately 240,000 clones in the sample, around 83% are singletons; the top ten hold approximately 1.2%. The sequence was obtained from a woman aged 40 to 49 with acute COVID-19. The sequenced sample was PBMCs or T cells enriched from blood (not recorded which). The chain uses TRBV18 and TRBJ1-5, with D perhaps matching TRBD1 (6 bases). CDR3 in amino acids: CASSQTGRNQPQHF. The CDR3 bases are TGTGCCAGCTCGCAGACAGGCCGCAATCAGCCCCAGCATTTT. The complete variable domain, with remaining parts taken from reference TRBV18 and TRBJ1-5, reads NAGVMQNPRHLVRRRGQEARLRCSPMKGHSHVYWYRQLPEEGLKFMVYLQKENIIDESGMPKERFSAEFPKEGPSILRIQQVVRGDSAAYFCASSQTGRNQPQHFGDGTRLSIL.